One TCR beta chain is described in this entry. Antigen: not known. The data derive from a study of PD-1 blockade in classical Hodgkin lymphoma. Study-wide results and caveats: In CD4+ cells, TCR diversity went up significantly by C4D1, but in CD8+ cells it did not. Relapsed/refractory patients reportedly had the lowest baseline TCR diversity, below newly diagnosed patients, who were below healthy donors. Exclusion covered patients beginning nivolumab under 1 year post-ASCT.

Described time point: cycle 4 day 1 (C4D1), after less than seven weeks of nivolumab. Every patient had relapsed following autologous stem cell transplantation, and cohorts differed in brentuximab vedotin exposure. This CDR3 has 15 residues. Germline V gene sequence: CDR1 SEHNR, CDR2 FQNEAQ (reference sequence). J gave up 6 bases and V 1 base, and 4 bases lay outside the gene matches. TCRdb's copy holds only in-frame clones and misses some; the assay was immunoSEQ multiplex PCR. Of 99,000 or so clones detected, roughly nine tenths appear once; the ten largest clones hold around 17%. The chain combines TRBV7-9 with TRBJ1-5; 9 positions agree with TRBD1. This clonotype originated in a human donor with classical Hodgkin lymphoma. Sequences were derived from peripheral blood mononuclear cells (PBMCs), sampled before the fourth cycle of nivolumab. The CDR3 bases are TGTGCCAGCAGCTTAGGTGGACAGGGGATTCAGCCCCAGCATTTT. This translates into CASSLGGQGIQPQHF.